This T cell receptor (beta chain) derives from a study of response to subunit inactivated influenza vaccine. Study results and caveats: The authors suggested that every seasonal influenza vaccination recruits few new T cells.

Germline V gene sequence: CDR1 LGHNA, CDR2 YSLEER. V was shortened by 0 bases and J by 1 base, with 12 bases between the two germline ends. The CDR3 runs 16 residues. This clonotype was seen more than once but under ten times. Its antigen is unidentified. TCRdb reanalysed the RT-PCR reads using MiXCR and keeps one entry per CDR3 protein. The table includes hundreds of thousands of distinct CDR3 sequences, around 8% detected once. Sequencing was performed on PBMCs from blood, taken around 2 years after vaccination. The rearrangement links TRBV4-3 to TRBJ1-1; TRBD1 might be the D (5 bases). This clonotype was sampled from a man aged 50 to 69 who received an inactivated influenza vaccine. The CDR3 here is CASSQDETETNTEAFF. In DNA, the CDR3 is TGCGCCAGCAGCCAAGATGAGACAGAGACGAACACTGAAGCTTTCTTT.